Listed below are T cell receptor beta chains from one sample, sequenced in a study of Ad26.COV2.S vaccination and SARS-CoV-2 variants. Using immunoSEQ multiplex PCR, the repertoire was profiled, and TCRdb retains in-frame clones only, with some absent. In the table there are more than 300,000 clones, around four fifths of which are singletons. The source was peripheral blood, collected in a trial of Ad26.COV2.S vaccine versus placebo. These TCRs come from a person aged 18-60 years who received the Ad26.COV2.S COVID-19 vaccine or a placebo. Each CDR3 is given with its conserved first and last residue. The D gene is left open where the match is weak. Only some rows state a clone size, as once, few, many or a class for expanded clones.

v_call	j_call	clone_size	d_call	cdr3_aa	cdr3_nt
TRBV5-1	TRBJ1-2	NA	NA	CASSLDSNYGYTF	TGCGCCAGCAGCTTGGACAGTAACTATGGCTACACCTTC
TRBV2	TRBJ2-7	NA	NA	CASSADSYEQYF	TGTGCCAGCAGTGCGGATTCCTACGAGCAGTACTTC
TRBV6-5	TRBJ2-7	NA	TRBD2	CASSYSGLAGIYEQYF	TGTGCCAGCAGTTACTCCGGACTAGCGGGGATATACGAGCAGTACTTC
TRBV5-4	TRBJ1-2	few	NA	CASSPRTATSAGYGYTF	TGTGCCAGCAGCCCACGGACAGCGACCTCCGCGGGGTATGGCTACACCTTC
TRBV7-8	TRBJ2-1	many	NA	CASSLENRAFYNEQFF	TGTGCCAGCAGCTTAGAGAACAGGGCATTCTACAATGAGCAGTTCTTC
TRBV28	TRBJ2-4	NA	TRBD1	CASSLRGAKNIQYF	TGTGCCAGCAGCCTCAGGGGGGCCAAAAACATTCAGTACTTC
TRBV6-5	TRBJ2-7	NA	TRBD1	CASDRDSLYEQYF	TGTGCCAGCGACCGGGACAGCCTCTACGAGCAGTACTTC
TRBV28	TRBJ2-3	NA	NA	CASSPRGASTDTQYF	TGTGCCAGCAGCCCCCGGGGAGCTAGCACAGATACGCAGTATTTT
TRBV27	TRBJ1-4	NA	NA	CASSPLPTNEKLFF	TGTGCCAGCAGTCCCCTGCCAACTAATGAAAAACTGTTTTTT
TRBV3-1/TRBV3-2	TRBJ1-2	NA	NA	CASSPGDYGYTF	TGTGCCAGCAGCCCGGGGGACTATGGCTACACCTTC
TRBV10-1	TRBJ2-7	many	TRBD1	CASTQDRACYEQYF	TGCGCCAGCACTCAGGACAGGGCTTGCTACGAGCAGTACTTC
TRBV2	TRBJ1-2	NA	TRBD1	CASNKRGTAINYGYTF	TGTGCCAGCAACAAAAGAGGGACAGCTATTAACTATGGCTACACCTTC
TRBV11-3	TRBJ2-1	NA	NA	CASSSTNKAEQFF	TGTGCCAGCAGCTCAACTAATAAGGCCGAGCAGTTCTTC
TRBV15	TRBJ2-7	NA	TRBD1	CATLHVPGTGSYEQYF	TGTGCCACTCTCCATGTTCCCGGGACAGGGAGCTACGAGCAGTACTTC
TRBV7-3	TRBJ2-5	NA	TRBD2	CASSPGTTREETQYF	TGTGCCAGCAGCCCAGGGACTACCAGGGAAGAGACCCAGTACTTC
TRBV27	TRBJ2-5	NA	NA	CASSWTQQETQYF	TGTGCCAGCAGTTGGACCCAACAAGAGACCCAGTACTTC
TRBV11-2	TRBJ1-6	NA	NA	CASSLMDGFDMTF	TGTGCCAGCAGCTTGATGGACGGCTTTGACATGACATTT
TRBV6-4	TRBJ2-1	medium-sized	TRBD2	CATSARGGEHNEQFF	TGTGCCACCTCGGCCCGCGGGGGGGAACACAATGAGCAGTTCTTC
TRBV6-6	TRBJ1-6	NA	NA	CASSPYPSSPLHF	TGTGCCAGCAGTCCGTATCCGAGTTCACCCCTCCACTTT
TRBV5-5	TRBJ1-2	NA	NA	CASRHAGQTNYGYTF	TGTGCCAGCAGACACGCAGGGCAAACTAACTATGGCTACACCTTC
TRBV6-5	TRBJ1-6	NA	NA	CASSYSGSLENSPLHF	TGTGCCAGCAGTTACTCGGGCAGTCTGGAGAATTCACCCCTCCACTTT
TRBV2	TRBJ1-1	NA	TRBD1	CASTLQGASTEAFF	TGTGCCAGCACCCTACAGGGGGCCAGCACTGAAGCTTTCTTT
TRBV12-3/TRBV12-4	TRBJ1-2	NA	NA	CASSAGLNYGYTF	TGTGCCAGCAGTGCAGGGTTAAACTATGGCTACACCTTC
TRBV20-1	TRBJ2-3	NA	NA	CSALIRDTQYF	TGCAGTGCTCTAATTAGGGATACGCAGTATTTT
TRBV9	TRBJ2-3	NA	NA	CASSAPGNTQREDTQYF	TGTGCCAGCAGCGCCCCAGGGAATACCCAACGGGAAGATACGCAGTATTTT